A selection of T cell receptor beta chains follows, all from one sample in a study of T-cell reconstitution after alpha-beta-depleted transplantation in children. One entry per CDR3 protein, called by TCRdb with MiXCR from the PCR reads. The data hold roughly 240,000 distinct CDR3 sequences, with around 8% observed a single time. The source was PBMCs, mostly from graft donor cells, collected 180 days after TCRalphabeta/CD19-depleted stem cell transplant. These receptors all come from a male patient younger than 18 who had a stem cell transplant for acute lymphoblastic leukemia, so the T cells may come from the graft donor. The CDR3 runs from the conserved cysteine through the conserved F or W. The order of the fields is D gene, V gene, CDR3 length, clone size, J gene, CDR3 protein, CDR3 DNA. D genes are given only for firm matches. Rows give clone size only sometimes, using once, few, many, or a class for an expanded clone.

NA,TRBV5-1,14,many,TRBJ1-1,CASSLGQGSTEAFF,TGCGCCAGCAGCTTGGGGCAGGGGAGCACTGAAGCTTTCTTT
NA,TRBV12-3/TRBV12-4,11,many,TRBJ2-1,CASRPSNEQFF,TGTGCCAGCAGGCCTAGTAATGAGCAGTTCTTC
NA,TRBV12-3/TRBV12-4,14,many,TRBJ1-3,CASSRDSRVNTIYF,TGTGCCAGCAGTCGCGACAGTAGGGTAAACACCATATATTTT
TRBD1,TRBV5-1,14,many,TRBJ2-7,CASSLETGLYEQYF,TGCGCCAGCAGCTTGGAGACAGGGCTCTACGAGCAGTACTTC
TRBD2,TRBV28,15,few,TRBJ2-7,CASSPSGGGGYEQYF,TGTGCCAGCAGTCCCTCTGGCGGGGGGGGCTACGAGCAGTACTTC
TRBD2,TRBV7-6,20,many,TRBJ2-7,CASSLGRFPHRGENSYEQYF,TGTGCCAGCAGCTTAGGGCGGTTCCCCCACCGGGGGGAGAACTCCTACGAGCAGTACTTC
NA,TRBV5-1,14,NA,TRBJ2-1,CASSLVGLAYEQFF,TGCGCCAGCAGCTTGGTAGGGCTAGCTTACGAGCAGTTCTTC
TRBD1,TRBV27,14,many,TRBJ2-2,CASTPTGVTGELFF,TGTGCCAGCACCCCGACAGGGGTCACCGGGGAGCTGTTTTTT
TRBD2,TRBV18,15,NA,TRBJ2-3,CASSPERGSTDTQYF,TGTGCCAGCTCACCAGAGCGGGGGAGCACAGATACGCAGTATTTT
NA,TRBV5-6,18,many,TRBJ2-1,CASSLWSPGTSEDNEQFF,TGTGCCAGCAGCTTGTGGTCCCCCGGGACCTCGGAGGACAATGAGCAGTTCTTC
NA,TRBV29-1,12,many,TRBJ1-1,CSVGEGTTEAFF,TGCAGCGTTGGCGAGGGTACCACTGAAGCTTTCTTT
NA,TRBV7-9,13,many,TRBJ2-2,CASSHRGPGELFF,TGTGCCAGCAGCCATAGAGGGCCCGGGGAGCTGTTTTTT
NA,TRBV5-8,16,many,TRBJ2-4,CASSLDVGRAKNIQYF,TGTGCCAGCAGCTTGGACGTGGGAAGGGCTAAAAACATTCAGTACTTC
TRBD1,TRBV6-1,12,few,TRBJ1-2,CASSGDRSGYTF,TGTGCCAGCAGTGGGGACAGGAGCGGCTACACCTTC
NA,TRBV7-2,17,many,TRBJ2-1,CASSLGALRSSYNEQFF,TGTGCCAGCAGCTTAGGGGCGCTCCGAAGCTCCTACAATGAGCAGTTCTTC
NA,TRBV29-1,13,many,TRBJ1-5,CSVGTTNDQPQHF,TGCAGCGTTGGTACGACAAACGATCAGCCCCAGCATTTT
NA,TRBV29-1,13,many,TRBJ1-1,CSALGQGSTEAFF,TGCAGCGCCCTGGGCCAGGGCTCCACTGAAGCTTTCTTT
NA,TRBV6-2/TRBV6-3,12,many,TRBJ1-1,CASSRWTSEAFF,TGTGCCAGCAGTCGGTGGACGTCTGAAGCTTTCTTT
TRBD2,TRBV9,17,many,TRBJ2-4,CASSVGTSGRARNIQYF,TGTGCCAGCAGCGTAGGGACTAGCGGGAGGGCACGGAACATTCAGTACTTC
TRBD2,TRBV20-1,17,many,TRBJ2-5,CSASPGTSGGAGETQYF,TGCAGTGCTAGCCCCGGGACTAGCGGGGGGGCCGGGGAGACCCAGTACTTC
TRBD2,TRBV7-3,16,many,TRBJ2-2,CASSLRRGGDTGELFF,TGTGCCAGCAGCTTGAGGCGGGGGGGGGACACCGGGGAGCTGTTTTTT
NA,TRBV4-1,13,many,TRBJ1-1,CASSFRVYTEAFF,TGCGCCAGCAGCTTCAGGGTCTACACTGAAGCTTTCTTT
NA,TRBV7-7,15,few,TRBJ2-1,CASSRASGTYNEQFF,TGTGCTAGCAGCCGCGCATCGGGGACCTACAATGAGCAGTTCTTC
TRBD1,TRBV12-3/TRBV12-4,16,many,TRBJ1-6,CASSWSSGTGNSPLHF,TGTGCCAGCAGTTGGAGTTCCGGGACAGGGAATTCACCCCTCCACTTT
NA,TRBV12-5,14,many,TRBJ1-1,CASAMGGPNTEAFF,TGTGCTAGTGCCATGGGGGGGCCGAACACTGAAGCTTTCTTT
NA,TRBV5-1,16,many,TRBJ2-1,CASSLPRGGRYNEQFF,TGCGCCAGCAGCCTCCCGAGAGGGGGTAGATACAATGAGCAGTTCTTC
NA,TRBV11-2,15,many,TRBJ2-7,CASSFGRGSLYEQYF,TGTGCCAGCAGCTTTGGCAGGGGCTCTCTGTACGAGCAGTACTTC
TRBD2,TRBV5-1,17,many,TRBJ2-2,CASSLWAGLADLGELFF,TGCGCCAGCAGCTTGTGGGCGGGACTAGCGGACCTCGGGGAGCTGTTTTTT
TRBD1,TRBV5-1,15,many,TRBJ2-7,CASSLSGTGGHEQYF,TGCGCCAGCAGCTTGTCCGGGACAGGGGGCCACGAGCAGTACTTC
NA,TRBV25-1,12,many,TRBJ2-7,CASEQSPYEQYF,TGTGCCAGCGAGCAGAGTCCCTACGAGCAGTACTTC
NA,TRBV5-1,13,many,TRBJ1-2,CASSRDRGGGYTF,TGCGCCAGCAGCCGGGACCGAGGTGGCGGCTACACCTTC
NA,TRBV11-2,14,few,TRBJ2-7,CASSLVPQSYEQYF,TGTGCCAGCAGCTTAGTACCCCAATCCTACGAGCAGTACTTC
TRBD2,TRBV7-9,16,many,TRBJ2-3,CASSLARTSGSDTQYF,TGTGCCAGCAGCTTAGCGCGGACTAGCGGGAGTGATACGCAGTATTTT
NA,TRBV5-1,14,many,TRBJ2-1,CASSSRVGGYEQFF,TGCGCCAGCAGCTCTAGGGTAGGTGGGTATGAGCAGTTCTTC
NA,TRBV12-3/TRBV12-4,17,many,TRBJ2-4,CASSFPRIRLAKNIQYF,TGTGCCAGCAGTTTCCCACGGATCCGGTTAGCCAAAAACATTCAGTACTTC
TRBD1,TRBV5-1,15,many,TRBJ2-7,CASSLGGTGTYEQYF,TGCGCCAGCAGCTTGGGCGGGACAGGGACCTACGAGCAGTACTTC
TRBD2,TRBV20-1,14,many,TRBJ2-1,CSAPGRVSYNEQFF,TGCAGTGCTCCCGGGAGGGTCTCCTACAATGAGCAGTTCTTC
TRBD2,TRBV20-1,16,many,TRBJ2-1,CSVLAGSLSSYNEQFF,TGCAGTGTACTAGCGGGGAGCCTGAGCTCCTACAATGAGCAGTTCTTC
NA,TRBV11-3,14,many,TRBJ2-1,CASSSGDRDNEQFF,TGTGCCAGCAGCTCGGGGGACCGCGACAATGAGCAGTTCTTC
TRBD1,TRBV10-3,14,many,TRBJ1-2,CAVRTGWDSYGYTF,TGTGCCGTCCGCACGGGTTGGGACAGCTATGGCTACACCTTC
TRBD2,TRBV6-5,19,many,TRBJ2-1,CASSYVLGVWTSGNNEQFF,TGTGCCAGCAGTTACGTCCTGGGGGTCTGGACTAGCGGGAACAATGAGCAGTTCTTC
TRBD1,TRBV7-2,15,many,TRBJ2-1,CASSSTGGAPNEQFF,TGTGCCAGCAGCTCGACAGGGGGCGCCCCCAATGAGCAGTTCTTC
TRBD1,TRBV12-3/TRBV12-4,15,many,TRBJ1-4,CASSPRDRAREKLFF,TGTGCCAGCAGTCCCCGGGACAGGGCAAGGGAAAAACTGTTTTTT
TRBD2,TRBV7-9,14,NA,TRBJ2-5,CASSLVLAGETQYF,TGTGCCAGCAGCTTAGTCCTAGCGGGAGAGACCCAGTACTTC
TRBD1,TRBV7-6,16,medium-sized,TRBJ2-7,CASSVLPGQLSYEQYF,TGTGCCAGCAGCGTCCTCCCGGGACAGTTATCCTACGAGCAGTACTTC
TRBD1,TRBV4-1,19,many,TRBJ2-7,CASSQASTGESAYSYEQYF,TGCGCCAGCAGCCAAGCTTCGACAGGGGAATCCGCCTATTCCTACGAGCAGTACTTC
TRBD2,TRBV24-1,15,many,TRBJ2-2,CATSRTSGSPGELFF,TGTGCCACCAGCCGGACTAGCGGGAGCCCCGGGGAGCTGTTTTTT
NA,TRBV4-3,15,many,TRBJ1-2,CASSQDIATNYGYTF,TGCGCCAGCAGCCAAGATATAGCCACTAACTATGGCTACACCTTC
NA,TRBV5-1,12,many,TRBJ1-4,CASGVYNEKLFF,TGCGCCAGCGGGGTTTATAATGAAAAACTGTTTTTT
NA,TRBV5-1,15,NA,TRBJ2-7,CASSLEGVSLYEQYF,TGCGCCAGCAGCTTGGAGGGAGTGTCCCTCTACGAGCAGTACTTC
TRBD1,TRBV20-1,13,many,TRBJ1-2,CSASDIRGYGYTF,TGCAGTGCTAGTGACATCAGGGGGTATGGCTACACCTTC
NA,TRBV5-1,16,many,TRBJ2-3,CASSFRTPQGPDTQYF,TGCGCCAGCAGCTTTCGGACACCCCAGGGCCCAGATACGCAGTATTTT
TRBD1,TRBV3-1,15,many,TRBJ2-1,CASSHDRDPGNEQFF,TGTGCCAGCAGCCACGACAGGGATCCAGGCAATGAGCAGTTCTTC
NA,TRBV12-3/TRBV12-4,12,many,TRBJ2-7,CASSGLHYEQYF,TGTGCCAGCTCGGGACTTCACTACGAGCAGTACTTC